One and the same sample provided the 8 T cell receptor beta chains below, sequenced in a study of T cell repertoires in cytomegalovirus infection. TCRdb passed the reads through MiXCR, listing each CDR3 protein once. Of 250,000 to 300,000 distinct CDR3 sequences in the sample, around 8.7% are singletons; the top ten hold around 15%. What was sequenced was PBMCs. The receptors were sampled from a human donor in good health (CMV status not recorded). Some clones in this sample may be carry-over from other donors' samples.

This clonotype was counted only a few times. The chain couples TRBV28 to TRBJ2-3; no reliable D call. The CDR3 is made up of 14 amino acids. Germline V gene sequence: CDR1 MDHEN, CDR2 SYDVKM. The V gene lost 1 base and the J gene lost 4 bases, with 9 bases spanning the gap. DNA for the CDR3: TGTGCCAGCAGTTTATTGGGTTCGGCAGATACGCAGTATTTT. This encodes CASSLLGSADTQYF.

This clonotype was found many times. The CDR3 DNA sequence: TGTGCCAGCAGCGGGGGGACAGGCTATAATTCACCCCTCCACTTT. It codes for CASSGGTGYNSPLHF. This chain uses TRBV7-2 with TRBJ1-6; 8 nucleotides line up with TRBD1. Germline-derived CDR1 and CDR2 are SGHTA and FQGNSA. Trimming at V came to 5 bases and at J to 3 bases, leaving 3 bases not matched to a gene. The CDR3 loop spans 15 amino acids.

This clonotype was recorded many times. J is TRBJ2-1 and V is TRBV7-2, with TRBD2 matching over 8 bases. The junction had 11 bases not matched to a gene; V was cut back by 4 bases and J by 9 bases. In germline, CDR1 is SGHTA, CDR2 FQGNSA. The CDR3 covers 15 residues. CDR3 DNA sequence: TGTGCCAGCAGCTCGGCGGGGGGCGGAAAGGGTGAGCAGTTCTTC. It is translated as CASSSAGGGKGEQFF.

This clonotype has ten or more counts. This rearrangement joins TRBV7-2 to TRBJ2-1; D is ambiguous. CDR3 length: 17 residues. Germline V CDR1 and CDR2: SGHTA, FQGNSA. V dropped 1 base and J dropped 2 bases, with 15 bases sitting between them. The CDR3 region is CASSLEWSGHPYNEQFF. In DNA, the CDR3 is TGTGCCAGCAGCTTAGAATGGTCCGGGCACCCCTACAATGAGCAGTTCTTC.

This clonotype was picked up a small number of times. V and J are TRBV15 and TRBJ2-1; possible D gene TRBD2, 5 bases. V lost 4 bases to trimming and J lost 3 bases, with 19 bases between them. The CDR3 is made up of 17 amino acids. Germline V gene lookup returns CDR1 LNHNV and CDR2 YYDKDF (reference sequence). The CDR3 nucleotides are TGTGCCACCAGCACCGGCCTCGGGCGGGCGGGCTACAATGAGCAGTTCTTC. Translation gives CATSTGLGRAGYNEQFF.

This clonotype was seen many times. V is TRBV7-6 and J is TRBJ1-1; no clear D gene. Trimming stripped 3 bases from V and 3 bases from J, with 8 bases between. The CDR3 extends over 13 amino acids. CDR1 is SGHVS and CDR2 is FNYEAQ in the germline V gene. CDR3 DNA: TGTGCCAGCAGCTTGCAGAGTTACACTGAAGCTTTCTTT. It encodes CASSLQSYTEAFF.

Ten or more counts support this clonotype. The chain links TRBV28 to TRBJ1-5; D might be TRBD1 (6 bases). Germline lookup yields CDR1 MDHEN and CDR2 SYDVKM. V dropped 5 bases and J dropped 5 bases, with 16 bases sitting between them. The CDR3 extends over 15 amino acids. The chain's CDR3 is CASSLTGSGDQPQHF. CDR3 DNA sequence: TGTGCCAGCAGTCTCACAGGGTCGGGAGATCAGCCCCAGCATTTT. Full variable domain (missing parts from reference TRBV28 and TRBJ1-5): DVKVTQSSRYLVKRTGEKVFLECVQDMDHENMFWYRQDPGLGLRLIYFSYDVKMKEKGDIPEGYSVSREKKERFSLILESASTNQTSMYLCASSLTGSGDQPQHFGDGTRLSIL.

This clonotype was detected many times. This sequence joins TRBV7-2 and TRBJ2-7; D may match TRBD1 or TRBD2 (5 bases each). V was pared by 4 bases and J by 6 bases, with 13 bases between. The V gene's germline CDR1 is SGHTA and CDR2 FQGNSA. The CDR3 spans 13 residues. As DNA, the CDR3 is TGTGCCAGCAGCTCCACTAGTGGGGGCGAGCAGTACTTC. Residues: CASSSTSGGEQYF.